This T cell receptor beta chain was sequenced for a study of blood T cell repertoires in COVID-19. Whole-study context: The samples span acute and convalescent COVID-19 from the United States, Italy and Spain. The analysed material was cDNA or gDNA that came from T cells, B-cell-depleted T cells, or PBMCs.

Germline V CDR1 and CDR2: SGHTS, YDEGEE. The CDR3 runs to 17 residues. Trimming took 5 bases from V and 4 from J; bases not matched to a gene: 17. The authors' processing: Nucleated cell counts were estimated from reference gene primer amplification. Sequencing was performed with immunoSEQ multiplex PCR; in TCRdb, only in-frame clones are kept and a portion is missing. The V and J calls and clone size come from that table; D and trimming were worked out from the DNA. The data hold about 120,000 clones, with less than 85% observed a single time. The chain joins TRBV5-8 to TRBJ2-5; 7 bases align to TRBD1. The sequence was obtained from a human donor with acute or convalescent COVID-19. The donor label of this sample is uncertain. The sequencing input was peripheral blood. CDR3 nucleotides: TGTGCCAGCAGTTATAACAGGGGCCTTAATACTCGAGAGACCCAGTACTTC. It codes for CASSYNRGLNTRETQYF.